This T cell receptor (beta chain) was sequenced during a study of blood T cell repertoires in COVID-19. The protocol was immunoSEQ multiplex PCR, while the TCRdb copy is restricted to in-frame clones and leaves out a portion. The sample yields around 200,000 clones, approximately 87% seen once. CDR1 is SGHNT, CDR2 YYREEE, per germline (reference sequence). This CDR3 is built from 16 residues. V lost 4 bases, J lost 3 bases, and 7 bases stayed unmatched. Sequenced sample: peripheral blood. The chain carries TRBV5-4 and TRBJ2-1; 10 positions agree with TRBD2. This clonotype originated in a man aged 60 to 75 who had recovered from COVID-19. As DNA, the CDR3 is TGTGCCAGCAGCCAGAAGCGGGGGGGCTTCTACAATGAGCAGTTCTTC. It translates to CASSQKRGGFYNEQFF.